The 18 T cell receptor beta chains below were found in one sample sequenced in a study of T cells in Graves' hyperthyroidism and ophthalmopathy. Amplified regions were TCR beta CDR3 sequences from RNA transcripts. The HTBI set primed first-round TCR CDR3 RT-PCR. TCRdb reprocessed the multiplex PCR reads with MiXCR, giving one entry per CDR3 protein. The table includes 300,000 to 450,000 distinct CDR3 sequences, over 10% detected once. Sequencing was done on a sample of blood. Receptor source: a woman aged 18 to 35 with Graves' hyperthyroidism.

To note about this clonotype: It may be a read error: a sequence one base away is much more abundant. This sequence joins TRBV6-1 and TRBJ2-6, with D perhaps matching TRBD1 or TRBD2 (6 bases each). CDR3 length equals 15 residues. The germline CDR1 and CDR2 sequences are MNHNS and SASEGT. CDR3 bases: TGTGCCAGTAGAAGAATGGGGGGCGCGGCCAACGTCCTGGCTTTC. Protein sequence: CASRRMGGAANVLAF.

This clonotype was picked up many times. The chain carries TRBV6-1 and TRBJ1-2, with D possibly being TRBD1 (5 bases). Germline V gene lookup returns CDR1 MNHNS and CDR2 SASEGT. This CDR3 region has 16 residues. V dropped 5 bases and J dropped 8 bases, with 24 bases sitting between them. Written as DNA, the CDR3 is TGTGCCAGCAGTTTCGGGGGGGAGGGCCGCGATTTGGGCTACACCTTC. It yields the protein CASSFGGEGRDLGYTF.

There are many counts of this clonotype. The chain carries TRBV12-3 or TRBV12-4 and TRBJ2-7; D not certain. The CDR3 loop spans 12 amino acids. V was clipped by 6 bases and J by 3 bases, with 9 bases between them. CDR3 nucleotides: TGTGCCAGCAGCCCCGCGAACTACGAGCAGTACTTC. This encodes CASSPANYEQYF.

This clonotype was observed many times. V is TRBV19 and J is TRBJ2-7; 8 nucleotides agree with TRBD2. Germline V lookup: CDR1 LNHDA, CDR2 SQIVND (reference sequence). The CDR3 has 13 residues. J was trimmed by 1 base and V by 8 bases; bases with no gene match: 4. The CDR3 loop reads CASATSASYEQYF. The DNA for the CDR3 is TGTGCCAGTGCGACTAGCGCATCCTACGAGCAGTACTTC.

This clonotype was counted at least ten times. The CDR3 is CASSQDRGVSQPQHF. The CDR3 bases are TGCGCCAGCAGCCAAGATAGAGGGGTATCTCAGCCCCAGCATTTT. This chain connects TRBV4-1 to TRBJ1-5; tentative D call: TRBD1 (5 bases). Germline loops: CDR1 MGHRA, CDR2 YSYEKL. Trimming cost V 0 bases and J 6 bases, with 12 bases left between them. The CDR3 has 15 amino acids.

This clonotype came up many times. This chain connects TRBV10-3 to TRBJ2-7; the match to TRBD2 covers 10 bases. Germline CDR1 reads ENHRY; CDR2 reads SYGVKD. J gave up 7 bases and V 7 bases, and 16 bases lay outside the gene matches. The CDR3 is 16 residues long. The DNA for the CDR3 is TGTGCCATCAACTTAACACCGGGGGCTAGCGGGAGTGAGCAGTACTTC. This codes for CAINLTPGASGSEQYF.

The sample holds many counts of this clonotype. CDR3 loop: CATWTEQNTEAFF. The CDR3 DNA follows: TGTGCCACGTGGACAGAGCAGAACACTGAAGCTTTCTTT. This chain links TRBV10-3 with TRBJ1-1; D possibly corresponds to TRBD1 (6 bases). V was cut by 10 bases and J by 1 base, with 13 bases left in between. CDR3 length: 13 amino acids. In germline, CDR1 is ENHRY, CDR2 SYGVKD.

This clonotype was detected ten times or more. The V call is TRBV15, the J call TRBJ1-1; D is perhaps TRBD1 (6 bases). The CDR3 has 15 amino acids. V was shortened by 0 bases and J by 4 bases, with 12 bases between the two germline ends. CDR1 is LNHNV, CDR2 YYDKDF, per germline (reference sequence). For the CDR3, the DNA is TGTGCCACCAGCAGAGAAGGGGGTACCCCCACTGAAGCTTTCTTT. It yields the protein CATSREGGTPTEAFF.

The chain recombines TRBV6-1 with TRBJ1-5; D is perhaps TRBD1 (6 bases). Germline loops: CDR1 MNHNS, CDR2 SASEGT. The ends were cut back, 8 bases at V and 6 bases at J, with 17 bases in the middle. This CDR3 region has 14 residues. This CDR3 is CASALTGLGQPQHF. The CDR3 coding sequence is TGTGCCAGCGCGTTAACAGGGCTCGGTCAGCCCCAGCATTTT.

The chain is built from TRBV18 and TRBJ1-2; 7 positions agree with TRBD1. CDR3 length: 15 residues. The J segment lost 7 bases and the V segment lost 2 bases, leaving 10 bases of the junction unmatched. Germline CDR1 KGHSH, CDR2 LQKENI. In DNA, the CDR3 is TGTGCCAGCTCACCATCCCTCGATAGGACAGGTGGCTACACCTTC. Its translation is CASSPSLDRTGGYTF.

This clonotype was found many times. The V and J genes are TRBV28 and TRBJ1-2, with D possibly being TRBD1 (6 bases). This CDR3 region has 16 residues. Germline V gene data show CDR1 as MDHEN and CDR2 as SYDVKM. Trimming took 7 bases from V and 6 from J, leaving 24 bases between them. Here the CDR3 DNA reads TGTGCCAGCACCCAGGCATCGGGACACGCACGCCATGGCTACACCTTC. It is translated as CASTQASGHARHGYTF.

This clonotype has ten or more counts. The chain links TRBV5-6 to TRBJ2-3, with D perhaps matching TRBD2 (6 bases). Per the germline V gene, CDR1 is SGHDT and CDR2 is YYEEEE. Trimming shortened V by 2 bases and J by 6 bases, and 7 bases separated the two germline ends. This CDR3 has 12 amino acids. In nucleotides, the CDR3 is TGTGCCAGCAGCTTTGGGGGGGATACGCAGTATTTT. Translating it yields CASSFGGDTQYF.

A few counts support this clonotype. The genes are TRBV25-1 and TRBJ1-3; D is perhaps TRBD1 (5 bases). This CDR3 has 17 amino acids. Germline V gene sequence: CDR1 MGHDK, CDR2 SYGVNS. Trimming took off 1 base at V and 4 bases at J, with 17 bases between the two ends. Here the CDR3 reads CASSEWGGKPGGNTIYF. CDR3 nucleotide sequence: TGTGCCAGCAGTGAATGGGGTGGCAAACCAGGGGGAAACACCATATATTTT.

Here the CDR3 reads CASSGGLLSSYNEQFF. The CDR3 nucleotides read TGCGCCAGCAGCGGAGGACTATTGAGCTCCTACAATGAGCAGTTCTTC. The chain combines TRBV5-1 with TRBJ2-1; tentatively, D is TRBD2 (6 bases). The CDR3 runs 16 residues. Per germline, CDR1 SGHRS and CDR2 YFSETQ. V dropped 4 bases and J dropped 0 bases, with 14 bases sitting between them.

This clonotype was found many times. The genes are TRBV10-3 and TRBJ2-1, with 7 nucleotides matching TRBD2. The CDR3 loop spans 17 amino acids. Germline V gene lookup returns CDR1 ENHRY and CDR2 SYGVKD. The V gene end was trimmed by 11 bases and the J gene end by 0 bases; junction bases not matched to a gene: 16. The CDR3 bases are TGTGCCGCCCAGGGAGGGACGGACCTCAGCTCCTACAATGAGCAGTTCTTC. Translated: CAAQGGTDLSSYNEQFF.

The sample holds many counts of this clonotype. The chain is built from TRBV20-1 and TRBJ1-5; tentatively, D is TRBD1 (6 bases). The CDR3 totals 15 residues. Trimming left V 0 bases short and J 5 bases short, with 14 bases between. Germline CDR1 and CDR2: DFQATT and SNEGSKA (reference sequence). The CDR3 here is CSARDSGRGDQPQHF. In DNA form, the CDR3 reads TGCAGTGCTAGAGATTCTGGGAGGGGGGATCAGCCCCAGCATTTT.

This clonotype was picked up a small number of times. V gene TRBV7-3 combines with J gene TRBJ2-2; possibly TRBD2 for D (5 bases). V shed 2 bases and J shed 6 bases, with 10 bases lying between them. Germline lookup yields CDR1 SGHTA and CDR2 FQGTGA. This CDR3 comprises 14 residues. The CDR3 DNA is TGTGCCAGCAGCTTAGGGGAGCATCCCGGGGAGCTGTTTTTT. It is translated as CASSLGEHPGELFF.

This clonotype was recorded a few times. V and J are TRBV20-1 and TRBJ2-7, with TRBD1 as a possible D gene (7 bases). V gave up 0 bases and J gave up 1 base, with 31 bases separating them. Germline V CDR1 and CDR2: DFQATT, SNEGSKA (reference sequence). The CDR3 totals 21 residues. The DNA of the CDR3 is TGCAGTGCTAGAGAACGTTCAGGGGGGAGGAACCAACCATTCCTGTCCTACGAGCAGTACTTC. This translates into CSARERSGGRNQPFLSYEQYF.